This TCR beta chain was observed in a study of a mutant IDH1 vaccine in newly diagnosed glioma. As for the study in general: Therapy received beforehand was radiotherapy, temozolomide, or both, with most patients given both. Study conclusions and caveats: The vaccine induced immune responses, and these occurred in about 93% of patients. Variations in leading peripheral T cell clonotypes appeared to have no connection with pseudoprogression.

Germline loops: CDR1 SGHDN, CDR2 FVKESK. V dropped 0 bases and J dropped 7; count of bases not matched to a gene: 13. The CDR3 runs 18 residues. TCRdb keeps only in-frame clones here, not all; method: immunoSEQ multiplex PCR. The table records about 23,000 clones, approximately 91% of them present only once. Regarding time point: baseline, week 1 (first vaccination visit). The treatment is: pre-vaccination baseline after standard-of-care therapy. New WHO grade 3 or 4 IDH1-mutant, ATRX-lost astrocytomas were present in all donors. Points on this clone: As yet, its antigen is unknown.

V usage is TRBV14 and J usage is TRBJ2-1, with 9 bases aligning to TRBD2. This sequence was found in a man aged 30-40 years with glioma. Sequencing used PBMCs, obtained from a glioma patient treated with radiotherapy, temozolomide or both. Written as DNA, the CDR3 is TGTGCCAGCAGCCAAGATGGTGTTAGCGGGAGATTGAGGAATGAGCAGTTCTTC. This translates into CASSQDGVSGRLRNEQFF.